The T cell receptor beta chain under discussion was sequenced for a study of blood T cell repertoires in COVID-19. Trimming shortened V by 6 bases and J by 5 bases, and 14 bases separated the two germline ends. This CDR3 has 13 residues. The germline V gene encodes CDR1 MDHEN and CDR2 SYDVKM. In the original analysis: How many nucleated cells were present was estimated from reference gene primer amplification. Generated by immunoSEQ multiplex PCR, the TCRdb table keeps only in-frame clones and is missing some. V and J calls and clone size are copied from that table; D and trimming were computed from the DNA. The sample lists over 150,000 clones; more than 85% were seen once.

This TCR was recovered from a man between 45 and 60 years old with acute or convalescent COVID-19. The sequencing sample was made of peripheral blood. V gene TRBV28 combines with J gene TRBJ2-7; D not certain. In nucleotides, the CDR3 is TGTGCCAGCAGCCAGATCCCCCTGAACGAGCAGTACGTC. As protein: CASSQIPLNEQYV.